This is a list of T cell receptor beta chains from one sample in a study of blood T cell repertoires in COVID-19. Only in-frame clones appear in the TCRdb table, and some are missing; sequencing was by immunoSEQ multiplex PCR. This sample has roughly 250,000 clones, with just over 90% found just once. The sequenced material came from PBMCs or T cells enriched from blood (not recorded which). The receptor set was obtained from a woman under 30 who had recovered from COVID-19. CDR3s leave out the opening cysteine and the closing phenylalanine or tryptophan.

v_call: TRBV6-2/TRBV6-3; cdr3_aa: ASSYSRQAEELNTEAF
v_call: TRBV11-2; cdr3_aa: ASSFGSGNGPQH
v_call: TRBV5-1; cdr3_aa: ASSGDISTDTQY
v_call: TRBV19; cdr3_aa: ATGHTNTEAF
v_call: TRBV6-5; cdr3_aa: ATADRDLQETQY
v_call: TRBV2; cdr3_aa: ASSEALVPRKETQY
v_call: TRBV9; cdr3_aa: ASSYRDTEAF
v_call: TRBV19; cdr3_aa: ASKVESQANYGYT
v_call: TRBV18; cdr3_aa: ASSPPEGANTEAF
v_call: TRBV10-3; cdr3_aa: AISGGQLYNEQF
v_call: TRBV11-2; cdr3_aa: ASTGLPPSTDTQY
v_call: TRBV28; cdr3_aa: ASSSTGQAITLGYT
v_call: TRBV5-1; cdr3_aa: ASSPGYQETQY
v_call: TRBV4-3; cdr3_aa: ASSQEAGSGYT
v_call: TRBV7-2; cdr3_aa: ASSLSGGFTDTQY
v_call: TRBV6-2/TRBV6-3; cdr3_aa: ASSSGTSFYNEQF
v_call: TRBV5-1; cdr3_aa: ASSMTSGSGYEQY
v_call: TRBV11-3; cdr3_aa: ASSSGTGGTETQY
v_call: TRBV28; cdr3_aa: ASSLGRGDQPQH
v_call: TRBV7-3; cdr3_aa: ASSPTGKARNEQF
v_call: TRBV11-2; cdr3_aa: ASSLGLAGVGEQY
v_call: TRBV6-2/TRBV6-3; cdr3_aa: ASSYSGRGIQETQY
v_call: TRBV28; cdr3_aa: ASTDRGTEAF
v_call: TRBV4-2; cdr3_aa: ASSQEAGQAYNEQF
v_call: TRBV5-6; cdr3_aa: ASSLEVGGSGYT
v_call: TRBV6-1; cdr3_aa: ASSERIRVSPLH
v_call: TRBV11-2; cdr3_aa: ASSMTGTGVHSYEQY
v_call: TRBV3-1/TRBV3-2; cdr3_aa: ASSQVGLRGLTDTQY
v_call: TRBV2; cdr3_aa: ASSPDRGSSTQY
v_call: TRBV7-2; cdr3_aa: ASSFTGGQPQH
v_call: TRBV28; cdr3_aa: ASSSPRQGIDEKLF
v_call: TRBV5-6; cdr3_aa: ASSLGRNQPQH
v_call: TRBV7-9; cdr3_aa: ASRSGESSYNSPLH
v_call: TRBV5-1; cdr3_aa: ASSLGTEAEQY
v_call: TRBV5-5; cdr3_aa: ASTFGRGGAYNEQF
v_call: TRBV5-4; cdr3_aa: ASRPGGTGGISYEQY
v_call: TRBV7-3; cdr3_aa: ASSPRGAGGYRNTQY
v_call: TRBV5-1; cdr3_aa: ASSFDYRYEQY